This T cell receptor beta chain was identified in a study of cytomegalovirus exposure and HLA in healthy donors. Across the study: Clustering assigned 70% to 85% of the approximately 400 genotyped donors to the Caucasian-associated ancestry cluster.

For this clone: Antigen unknown.

This CDR3 comprises 13 residues. Germline V gene data show CDR1 as MDHEN and CDR2 as SYDVKM. The V and J ends lost 6 bases and 7 bases, in that order; junction bases with no gene match: 7. The PCR employed 60 Vbeta primers together with 13 Jbeta primers. TCRdb keeps only in-frame clones here, not all; method: immunoSEQ multiplex PCR. The data hold under 200,000 clones, with 60% to 85% observed a single time. Study-wide points: The productive fraction for most TCR beta V segments was about 87% or about 30% in an earlier analysis.

The sequencing input was PBMCs. The V gene is TRBV28, the J gene TRBJ2-7, with 9 bases matching TRBD2. The TCR originated in a female donor in good health and CMV-seronegative. The CDR3 loop reads CASRERAGGEQYF. The CDR3 bases are TGTGCCAGCAGGGAGAGGGCGGGAGGGGAGCAGTACTTC.